The 31 T cell receptor beta chains given below trace back to one sample, sequenced in a study of blood T cells in healthy people across ages. It was with a sample-barcoded 5' primer and a J-beta primer mix that a second PCR of roughly 7 to 12 cycles was run. TCRdb used MiXCR to reprocess the 5' RACE reads, holding one entry per CDR3 protein. The sample contains 700,000 to 1,000,000 distinct CDR3 sequences, 44% of which appear only once. The sample taken for sequencing was blood. The receptor source for this set is a man in his 60s in good health.

Details on this clonotype: One junction end disagrees with the germline gene, perhaps due to a read error. The chain has TRBV20-1 and TRBJ2-5, with D tentatively TRBD2 (5 bases). Germline V lookup: CDR1 DFQATT, CDR2 SNEGSKA (reference sequence). CDR3 length: 11 amino acids. The CDR3 DNA reads as TGCAGCGCTAGCAGTGGGGAGACCCAGTACTTC. Protein sequence: CSASSGETQYF.

This chain links TRBV6-1 with TRBJ2-7; TRBD1 matches at 10 bases. This CDR3 is 13 amino acids long. Looked up from germline, CDR1 is MNHNS and CDR2 is SASEGT. Trimming removed 10 bases from V and 1 base from J; junction bases left unmatched: 4. As DNA, the CDR3 is TGTGCCATCAGGACAGGGGGATCCTACGAGCAGTACTTC. This codes for CAIRTGGSYEQYF.

This clonotype occurred once. The chain couples TRBV20-1 to TRBJ1-5; D unresolved. V dropped 1 base and J dropped 0 bases, with 10 bases sitting between them. Germline CDR1 is DFQATT and CDR2 is SNEGSKA (reference sequence). The CDR3 contains 15 residues. The CDR3 sequence: CSARAPEYSNQPQHF. The CDR3 DNA sequence: TGCAGTGCTAGAGCTCCCGAGTATAGCAATCAGCCCCAGCATTTT.

This sequence joins TRBV25-1 and TRBJ1-2; 9 positions agree with TRBD1. The ends lost 7 bases at V and 7 bases at J; junction bases unmatched: 4. Germline lookup yields CDR1 MGHDK and CDR2 SYGVNS. The CDR3 has 12 residues. CDR3 region: CASTTGGLGYTF. CDR3 sequence (DNA): TGTGCCAGCACGACAGGGGGTCTTGGCTACACCTTC.

The rearrangement uses TRBV28 and TRBJ1-2; D not certain. Deletions cut 4 bases from V and 4 bases from J, with 10 bases between. CDR1 and CDR2 (germline): MDHEN, SYDVKM. CDR3 length: 13 amino acids. In DNA form, the CDR3 reads TGTGCCAGCAGTTCCCGGGAGACCTATGGCTACACCTTC. Amino acids: CASSSRETYGYTF.

This clonotype was seen just once. The V and J genes are TRBV3-1 and TRBJ2-5, with a weak D call TRBD2 (7 bases). Near its end, the DNA agrees better with TRBJ2-7, so the J call may be wrong. This CDR3 contains 14 residues. CDR1 and CDR2 from the germline V gene are LGHDT and YNNKEL (reference sequence). The CDR3 sequence is CASSRRGAGNEQYF. The DNA of the CDR3 is TGTGCCAGCAGCCGCCGGGGGGCGGGAAACGAGCAGTACTTC.

The chain has TRBV15 and TRBJ2-1, with D perhaps matching TRBD2 (6 bases). In germline, CDR1 is LNHNV, CDR2 YYDKDF (reference sequence). V lost 4 bases and J lost 8, with 18 bases in between. CDR3 length: 15 amino acids. The CDR3 is CATSTARDLGYEQFF. DNA of the CDR3: TGTGCCACCAGCACGGCTCGGGACTTGGGGTATGAGCAGTTCTTC.

This chain joins TRBV4-3 and TRBJ2-7; D tentatively reads TRBD1 or TRBD2 (5 bases each). The length of the CDR3 is 15 residues. The ends were cut back, 0 bases at V and 4 bases at J, with 13 bases in the middle. CDR1 is LGHNA, CDR2 YSLEER, per germline. CDR3 nucleotide sequence: TGCGCCAGCAGCCAAGACATGGGACGGCTTTACGAGCAGTACTTC. This translates into CASSQDMGRLYEQYF.

V gene TRBV5-1 combines with J gene TRBJ1-1; D unclear. V lost 1 base to trimming and J lost 1 base, with 20 bases between them. CDR1 and CDR2 (germline): SGHRS, YFSETQ. The CDR3 runs 18 residues. CDR3 protein: CASSLFGSRFTPNTEAFF. The CDR3 nucleotides read TGCGCCAGCAGCTTGTTTGGGTCCCGTTTCACGCCGAACACTGAAGCTTTCTTT.

The rearrangement uses TRBV7-2 and TRBJ2-6, with D maybe TRBD1 (6 bases). CDR1 and CDR2 from the germline V gene are SGHTA and FQGNSA. Trimming stripped 5 bases from V and 4 bases from J, with 15 bases between. The CDR3 sequence is 16 residues long. The CDR3 spells CASSEESGVGANVLTF. CDR3 sequence (DNA): TGTGCCAGCAGCGAAGAATCAGGGGTAGGGGCCAACGTCCTGACTTTC.

This clonotype has only one observation. The rearrangement uses TRBV28 and TRBJ2-7; D unresolved. The V end was cut by 5 bases, the J end by 0 bases, with 17 bases between. The CDR3 consists of 16 residues. Per germline, CDR1 MDHEN and CDR2 SYDVKM. CDR3 sequence reads: CASSLTGPFSSYEQYF. DNA for the CDR3: TGTGCCAGCAGTCTAACCGGGCCTTTTTCCTCCTACGAGCAGTACTTC.

Note on this clonotype: This may arise from a read error, as a much more abundant clone is one base away. The J gene is TRBJ2-5, the V gene TRBV5-1; a weak D match, TRBD2 (6 bases). This CDR3 comprises 14 residues. Germline values: CDR1 SGHRS, CDR2 YFSETQ. The CDR3 protein is CSSSPRGGKETQYF. The CDR3 region has the DNA TGCTCCAGCAGCCCACGTGGAGGGAAAGAGACCCAGTACTTC.

This clonotype was picked up a small number of times. This sequence joins TRBV7-8 and TRBJ1-5; D perhaps matches TRBD1 (5 bases). V gave up 0 bases and J gave up 0 bases, with 9 bases separating them. The CDR3 is 16 amino acids. CDR1 and CDR2 from the germline V gene are SGHVS and FQNEAQ. In nucleotides, the CDR3 is TGTGCCAGCAGCTTAGCAGGGGCTCATAGCAATCAGCCCCAGCATTTT. This sequence encodes CASSLAGAHSNQPQHF.

This clonotype was seen only a few times. The CDR3 protein is CASSLSDRGYEQYF. As DNA, the CDR3 is TGTGCCAGCAGTTTATCGGACCGTGGCTACGAGCAGTACTTC. V is TRBV27 and J is TRBJ2-7; the D is unclear. Germline V CDR1 and CDR2: MNHEY, SMNVEV (reference sequence). Trimming pared 0 bases from V and 3 bases from J, leaving 9 bases between. This CDR3 spans 14 amino acids.

There are a few counts of this clonotype. The rearrangement uses TRBV20-1 and TRBJ2-1, with D possibly being TRBD2 (6 bases). Trimming stripped 8 bases from V and 6 bases from J, with 17 bases between. The CDR3 totals 13 residues. CDR1 and CDR2 from the germline V gene are DFQATT and SNEGSKA (reference sequence). As DNA, the CDR3 is TGCAGTTTTCTGGGGGGTGTGCGCAATGAGCAGTTCTTC. Its translation: CSFLGGVRNEQFF.

This clonotype was observed a handful of times. As DNA, the CDR3 is TGCAGTGCTAAGACTAGCCAAGAGACCCAGTACTTC. It encodes CSAKTSQETQYF. The rearrangement uses TRBV20-1 and TRBJ2-5; maybe TRBD2 (6 bases). Trimming removed 4 bases at V and 1 base at J, with 7 bases between. CDR3 length: 12 amino acids. Looked up from germline, CDR1 is DFQATT and CDR2 is SNEGSKA (reference sequence).

V and J are TRBV20-1 and TRBJ2-5, with 13 bases lining up with TRBD2. CDR3 length: 19 residues. The ends lost 0 bases at V and 5 bases at J; junction bases unmatched: 15. The germline CDR1 and CDR2 sequences are DFQATT and SNEGSKA (reference sequence). The CDR3 sequence: CSARDRARRLAGGGETQYF. The CDR3 nucleotides read TGCAGTGCTAGAGATCGCGCCCGGCGACTAGCGGGGGGAGGGGAGACCCAGTACTTC.

This clonotype was observed a few times. The chain couples TRBV29-1 to TRBJ1-1; D is unresolved. V was shortened by 4 bases and J by 5 bases, with 8 bases between the two germline ends. Germline CDR1 reads SQVTM; CDR2 reads ANQGSEA. The CDR3 contains 11 residues. CDR3 region: CSVVLRTEAFF. CDR3 DNA sequence: TGCAGCGTTGTGTTAAGAACTGAAGCTTTCTTT.

This clonotype was detected only a few times. The V call is TRBV4-1, the J call TRBJ2-7, with D possibly TRBD1 on 6 matching bases. V dropped 0 bases and J dropped 7 bases, with 13 bases sitting between them. This CDR3 is built from 14 residues. Germline assignment: CDR1 MGHRA and CDR2 YSYEKL. The CDR3 is CASSQDLRDNEQYF. The CDR3 coding sequence is TGCGCCAGCAGCCAAGATCTAAGGGACAATGAGCAGTACTTC.

This clonotype was counted a few times. The chain links TRBV2 to TRBJ1-2, with D perhaps matching TRBD1 (6 bases). The CDR3 covers 13 residues. Trimming took 6 bases from V and 4 from J, leaving 12 bases between them. CDR1 is SNHLY, CDR2 FYNNEI, per germline. The DNA for the CDR3 is TGTGCCAGCAGGACAGGTCCTCTCTATGGCTACACCTTC. Translation: CASRTGPLYGYTF.

The genes are TRBV5-6 and TRBJ2-2; D is uncertain. The CDR3 is 16 residues long. CDR1 SGHDT and CDR2 YYEEEE come from the germline V gene. V shed 6 bases and J shed 3 bases, with 18 bases lying between them. The CDR3 here is CASTSIQDLYTGELFF. CDR3 nucleotides: TGTGCCAGCACCTCAATTCAAGATTTATACACCGGGGAGCTGTTTTTT.

J is TRBJ2-2 and V is TRBV6-6, with D tentatively TRBD1 or TRBD2 (5 bases each). The germline V gene has CDR1 MNHNY and CDR2 SVGAGI (reference sequence). V was pared by 6 bases and J by 6 bases, with 8 bases between. CDR3 size: 12 residues. CDR3 loop: CASRPGPGELFF. The CDR3 coding sequence is TGTGCCAGCAGGCCGGGGCCCGGGGAGCTGTTTTTT.

The rearrangement links TRBV13 to TRBJ2-3; 10 bases fit TRBD2. Germline V gene sequence: CDR1 PRHDT, CDR2 FYEKMQ (reference sequence). Trimming removed 5 bases from V and 4 bases from J; junction bases left unmatched: 9. This CDR3 region has 16 residues. This CDR3 reads CASSDLAGVGADTQYF. DNA of the CDR3: TGTGCCAGCAGCGACCTAGCGGGGGTTGGCGCAGATACGCAGTATTTT.

The chain uses TRBV6-1 and TRBJ2-6; D is unresolved. The CDR3 has 17 amino acids. Germline-derived CDR1 and CDR2 are MNHNS and SASEGT. Trimming took 7 bases from V and 0 from J, leaving 16 bases between them. CDR3 residues: CASTREVGSSGANVLTF. For the CDR3, the DNA is TGTGCCAGCACTAGGGAAGTCGGGTCCTCTGGGGCCAACGTCCTGACTTTC.

As to this clonotype: An end of the junction does not agree with germline; a read error may underlie this. The J gene is TRBJ2-3, the V gene TRBV7-7; a weak D match, TRBD2 (5 bases). Germline V gene sequence: CDR1 SSHAT, CDR2 FNYEAQ (reference sequence). This CDR3 has 15 residues. Here the CDR3 reads CASSFGLSNTDTQYF. In nucleotides, the CDR3 is TGTGCTAGCAGCTTCGGACTGTCAAACACAGATACGCAGTATTTT.

This clonotype has just one count. The chain joins TRBV10-3 to TRBJ2-3; 12 bases match TRBD2. Germline loops: CDR1 ENHRY, CDR2 SYGVKD. The length of the CDR3 is 18 residues. Trimming at V came to 3 bases and at J to 3 bases, leaving 10 bases not matched to a gene. The CDR3 DNA reads as TGTGCCATCAGTGATCCCCAATGGACTAGCGGGATGACAGATACGCAGTATTTT. Translated: CAISDPQWTSGMTDTQYF.

This clonotype was seen only a few times. The J gene is TRBJ2-7, the V gene TRBV20-1; 14 bases map to TRBD2. The CDR3 totals 16 residues. V was pared by 6 bases and J by 0 bases, with 7 bases of the junction left unmatched. Germline CDR1 and CDR2: DFQATT and SNEGSKA (reference sequence). For the CDR3, the DNA is TGCAGTGCCGAAGGGACTAGCGGGGGTGTCTCCTACGAGCAGTACTTC. Its translation: CSAEGTSGGVSYEQYF.

This chain connects TRBV20-1 to TRBJ1-6, with D unresolved. Deletions cut 1 base from V and 7 bases from J, with 2 bases between. CDR1 DFQATT and CDR2 SNEGSKA come from the germline V gene (reference sequence). The CDR3 loop spans 11 amino acids. The CDR3 region has the DNA TGCAGTGCTAGAGCAAATTCACCCCTCCACTTT. Translated: CSARANSPLHF.

The V gene is TRBV9, the J gene TRBJ1-5; D remains ambiguous. Germline CDR1 is SGDLS and CDR2 is YYNGEE. This CDR3 is 14 amino acids long. Trimming removed 1 base at V and 6 bases at J, with 11 bases between. The CDR3 protein is CASSVRQEGQPQHF. CDR3 nucleotides: TGTGCCAGCAGCGTACGGCAGGAGGGTCAGCCCCAGCATTTT.

This clonotype was detected many times. The rearrangement uses TRBV29-1 and TRBJ2-7; D remains ambiguous. Germline V gene lookup returns CDR1 SQVTM and CDR2 ANQGSEA. The CDR3 contains 13 residues. V was cut by 5 bases and J by 1 base, with 12 bases left in between. This CDR3 reads CSVIPENSYEQYF. CDR3 in DNA: TGCAGCGTTATCCCCGAGAATTCCTACGAGCAGTACTTC.

V usage is TRBV7-8 and J usage is TRBJ2-3; 9 nucleotides agree with TRBD1. With 5 bases clipped from V and 6 bases from J, the junction kept 18 bases outside the gene matches. From germline, CDR1 is SGHVS and CDR2 FQNEAQ. CDR3 length: 18 residues. The CDR3 protein is CASSRTGTGTPSTDTQYF. The CDR3 region has the DNA TGTGCCAGCAGCAGGACCGGGACAGGGACCCCGTCGACTGATACGCAGTATTTT. Filled out from reference TRBV7-8 and TRBJ2-3, the complete variable domain reads GAGVSQSPRYKVAKRGQDVALRCDPISGHVSLFWYQQALGQGPEFLTYFQNEAQLDKSGLPSDRFFAERPEGSVSTLKIQRTQQEDSAVYLCASSRTGTGTPSTDTQYFGPGTRLTVL.